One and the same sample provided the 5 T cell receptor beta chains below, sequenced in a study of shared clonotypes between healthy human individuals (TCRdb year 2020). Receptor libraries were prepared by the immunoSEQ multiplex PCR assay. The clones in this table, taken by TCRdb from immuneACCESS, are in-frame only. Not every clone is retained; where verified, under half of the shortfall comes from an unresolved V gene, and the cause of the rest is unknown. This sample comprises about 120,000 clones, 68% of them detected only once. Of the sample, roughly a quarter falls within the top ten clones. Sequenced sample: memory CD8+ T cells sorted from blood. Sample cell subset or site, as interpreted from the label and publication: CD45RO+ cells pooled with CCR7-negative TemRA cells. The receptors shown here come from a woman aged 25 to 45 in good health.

The CDR3 region is CASSLSGAGTVNEKLFF. In nucleotides, the CDR3 is TGTGCCAGCAGCTTATCCGGGGCCGGGACAGTGAATGAAAAACTGTTTTTT. This chain connects TRBV5-6 to TRBJ1-4; 7 nucleotides line up with TRBD1. This CDR3 spans 17 amino acids. Trimming took 2 bases from V and 5 from J; bases not matched to a gene: 12. Looked up from germline, CDR1 is SGHDT and CDR2 is YYEEEE.

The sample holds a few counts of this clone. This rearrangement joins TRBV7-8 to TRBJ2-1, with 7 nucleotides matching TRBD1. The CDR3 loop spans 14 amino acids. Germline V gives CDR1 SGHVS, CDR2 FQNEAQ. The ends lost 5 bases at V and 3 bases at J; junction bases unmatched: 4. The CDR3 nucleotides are TGTGCCAGCAGCCACCGGGACAGCTACAATGAGCAGTTCTTC. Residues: CASSHRDSYNEQFF.

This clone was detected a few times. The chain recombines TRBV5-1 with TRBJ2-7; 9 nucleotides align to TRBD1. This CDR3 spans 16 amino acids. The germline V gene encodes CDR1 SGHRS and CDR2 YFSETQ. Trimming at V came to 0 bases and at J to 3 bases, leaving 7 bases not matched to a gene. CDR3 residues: CASSLAYPGQGYEQYF. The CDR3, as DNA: TGCGCCAGCAGCTTGGCCTACCCGGGACAGGGCTACGAGCAGTACTTC.

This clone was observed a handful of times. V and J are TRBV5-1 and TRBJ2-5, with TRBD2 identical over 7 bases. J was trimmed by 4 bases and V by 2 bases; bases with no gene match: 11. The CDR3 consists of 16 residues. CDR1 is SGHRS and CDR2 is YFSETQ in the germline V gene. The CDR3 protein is CASSLDAGGNRETQYF. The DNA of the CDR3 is TGCGCCAGCAGCTTAGATGCCGGGGGGAATAGAGAGACCCAGTACTTC.

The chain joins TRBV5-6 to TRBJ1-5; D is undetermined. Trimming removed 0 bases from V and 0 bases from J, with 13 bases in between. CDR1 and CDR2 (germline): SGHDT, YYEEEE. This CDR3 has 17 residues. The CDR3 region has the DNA TGTGCCAGCAGCTTGGCCGGTAAGGGTTATAGCAATCAGCCCCAGCATTTT. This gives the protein CASSLAGKGYSNQPQHF.